Presented here are 26 T cell receptor beta chains from one specimen sequenced in a study of blood T cell repertoires in COVID-19. Profiled with immunoSEQ multiplex PCR; TCRdb holds only in-frame clones, not every one. The data hold some 47,000 clones, with roughly 88% observed a single time. Sequencing was done on a sample of peripheral blood. The receptors were gathered from a woman aged 55 to 70 with acute or convalescent COVID-19.

The chain is built from TRBV2 and TRBJ1-1, with D perhaps matching TRBD1 (5 bases). There are 12 residues in the CDR3. V shed 3 bases and J shed 7 bases, with 9 bases lying between them. Germline CDR1 and CDR2: SNHLY and FYNNEI. The CDR3 nucleotides read TGTGCCAGCAGTGACGGGGGAGGTGAAGCTTTCTTT. Translated, it gives CASSDGGGEAFF.

V and J are TRBV19 and TRBJ1-5; the match to TRBD1 covers 9 bases. Germline-derived CDR1 and CDR2 are LNHDA and SQIVND (reference sequence). After removal of 8 bases from V and 4 bases from J, the junction contained 3 bases not matched to a gene. The CDR3 spans 13 residues. DNA for the CDR3: TGTGCCAGTGGGACAGGGAGGAATCAGCCCCAGCATTTT. Its protein is CASGTGRNQPQHF.

This chain links TRBV18 with TRBJ2-5; perhaps TRBD1 as D (6 bases). Trimming left V 3 bases short and J 1 base short, with 9 bases between. This CDR3 comprises 14 residues. Germline V gene data show CDR1 as KGHSH and CDR2 as LQKENI. In DNA form, the CDR3 reads TGTGCCAGCTCACCCCGGGACACCCAAGAGACCCAGTACTTC. This sequence encodes CASSPRDTQETQYF.

This sequence joins TRBV19 and TRBJ1-5; 7 bases are shared with TRBD1. The junction had 9 bases not matched to a gene; V was cut back by 1 base and J by 0 bases. The CDR3 runs to 18 residues. Germline CDR1 reads LNHDA; CDR2 reads SQIVND (reference sequence). CDR3 protein: CASSIGGGFWYSNQPQHF. The CDR3 DNA follows: TGTGCCAGTAGTATAGGAGGGGGCTTCTGGTATAGCAATCAGCCCCAGCATTTT.

This clone was picked up one time. The V gene is TRBV2, the J gene TRBJ1-6, with D possibly TRBD1 on 5 matching bases. CDR1 and CDR2 (germline): SNHLY, FYNNEI. With 1 base removed from V and 10 bases from J, the gap between germline ends came to 11 bases. This CDR3 has 14 amino acids. CDR3 residues: CASSEVGPWSPLHF. In nucleotides, the CDR3 is TGTGCCAGCAGTGAAGTGGGGCCATGGTCACCCCTCCACTTT.

J is TRBJ1-1 and V is TRBV11-1; D is uncertain. CDR1 and CDR2 from the germline V gene are SGHAT and FQDESV (reference sequence). The CDR3 contains 13 residues. Deletions cut 5 bases from V and 7 bases from J, with 14 bases between. The CDR3 coding sequence is TGTGCCAGCAGCGGTAGAGTGCGGAATGAAGCTTTCTTT. Its protein is CASSGRVRNEAFF.

The chain has TRBV28 and TRBJ1-5; D not certain. The germline gives CDR1 MDHEN, CDR2 SYDVKM. Trimming stripped 6 bases from V and 1 base from J, with 10 bases between. The CDR3 runs to 14 residues. The CDR3 loop is CASRSGGSNQPQHF. In DNA form, the CDR3 reads TGTGCCAGCAGATCCGGAGGGAGCAATCAGCCCCAGCATTTT.

The rearrangement links TRBV5-6 to TRBJ1-1; a possible D gene is TRBD1 (5 bases). Trimming removed 0 bases from V and 0 bases from J, with 6 bases in between. Germline CDR1 is SGHDT and CDR2 is YYEEEE. CDR3 length: 14 residues. In nucleotides, the CDR3 is TGTGCCAGCAGCTTGGAGGGGTTGAACACTGAAGCTTTCTTT. Its translation: CASSLEGLNTEAFF.

The gene calls are TRBV30 and TRBJ1-4; TRBD1 matches at 8 bases. This CDR3 contains 12 residues. After removal of 4 bases from V and 8 bases from J, the junction contained 3 bases not matched to a gene. Germline loops: CDR1 GTSNPN, CDR2 SVGIG (reference sequence). DNA for the CDR3: TGTGCCTGGACCCGGGACAGGGAAAAACTGTTTTTT. Translating it yields CAWTRDREKLFF.

The chain recombines TRBV6-1 with TRBJ1-5, with TRBD1 identical over 7 bases. Germline V gene data show CDR1 as MNHNS and CDR2 as SASEGT. After removal of 2 bases from V and 3 bases from J, the junction contained 4 bases not matched to a gene. The CDR3 is made up of 15 amino acids. The CDR3 sequence is CASSERQGINQPQHF. For the CDR3, the DNA is TGTGCCAGCAGTGAAAGACAGGGAATCAATCAGCCCCAGCATTTT.

The chain is built from TRBV7-9 and TRBJ2-2; 13 bases align to TRBD2. After removal of 4 bases from V and 6 bases from J, the junction contained 11 bases not matched to a gene. CDR1 and CDR2 from the germline V gene are SEHNR and FQNEAQ (reference sequence). This CDR3 has 18 residues. DNA of the CDR3: TGTGCCAGCAGCTACGGACTAGCGGGAGTTGGGGGGTCCGGGGAGCTGTTTTTT. It is translated as CASSYGLAGVGGSGELFF.

The genes are TRBV5-4 and TRBJ1-2; TRBD1 might be the D (6 bases). Germline V gene lookup returns CDR1 SGHNT and CDR2 YYREEE (reference sequence). The germline V and J ends were trimmed by 3 bases and 2 bases, with 14 bases remaining between them. The CDR3 contains 15 residues. CDR3 protein: CASSSRTAKNYGYTF. CDR3 nucleotide sequence: TGTGCCAGCAGCTCAAGGACAGCTAAAAACTATGGCTACACCTTC.

The V gene is TRBV5-4, the J gene TRBJ2-5, with 7 bases aligning to TRBD1. Germline V gene data show CDR1 as SGHNT and CDR2 as YYREEE (reference sequence). The trim removed 4 bases at V and 2 bases at J, leaving 8 bases unmatched. The CDR3 is made up of 15 amino acids. The CDR3 protein is CASSPGTVAQETQYF. CDR3 sequence (DNA): TGTGCCAGCAGCCCTGGGACAGTCGCTCAAGAGACCCAGTACTTC.

V is TRBV27 and J is TRBJ2-3, with 8 bases matching TRBD2. Germline CDR1 and CDR2: MNHEY and SMNVEV (reference sequence). The CDR3 contains 16 residues. V shed 6 bases and J 1 base; nucleotides not matched to a gene: 9. CDR3 DNA: TGTGCCAGCAGAGACGGGCGGGAGGTACGCACAGATACGCAGTATTTT. Translating gives CASRDGREVRTDTQYF.

The chain has TRBV23-1 and TRBJ2-2; TRBD1 might be the D (6 bases). TRBV23-1 is annotated as an ORF whose role is uncertain. The CDR3 loop spans 19 amino acids. Trimming shortened V by 0 bases and J by 3 bases, and 20 bases separated the two germline ends. The CDR3 reads CASSQSGRTGFVDTGELFF. The DNA of the CDR3 is TGCGCCAGCAGTCAATCGGGAAGAACAGGGTTTGTGGACACCGGGGAGCTGTTTTTT.

V usage is TRBV5-4 and J usage is TRBJ1-2, with 8 bases identical to TRBD1. With 0 bases clipped from V and 6 bases from J, the junction kept 13 bases outside the gene matches. The CDR3 sequence is 17 residues long. The germline gives CDR1 SGHNT, CDR2 YYREEE (reference sequence). The DNA for the CDR3 is TGTGCCAGCAGCTTGGCAGGGGGCGGCTACCTAGGGCATGGCTACACCTTC. Translation gives CASSLAGGGYLGHGYTF.

To note about this clone: At one of its ends the junction is not consistent with the germline gene, which may arise from a read error. In nucleotides, the CDR3 is TGTGCCGGCAGCAAAGGACTAGCGGGAACACGCGAGCAGTACTTC. Its translation is CAGSKGLAGTREQYF. This chain connects TRBV3-1 (or the pseudogene TRBV3-2) to TRBJ2-7; 12 bases match TRBD2. Germline values: CDR1 LGHDT, CDR2 YNNKEL (reference sequence). The CDR3 is 15 amino acids.

This chain joins TRBV5-5 and TRBJ2-6; possibly TRBD1 for D (6 bases). The CDR3 has 16 residues. Trimming stripped 1 base from V and 4 bases from J, with 12 bases between. CDR1 and CDR2 (germline): SGHKS, YYEKEE (reference sequence). DNA for the CDR3: TGTGCCAGCAGCTTGTGGCGGACAGCCGGGGCCAACGTCCTGACTTTC. Its translation is CASSLWRTAGANVLTF.

V usage is TRBV5-1 and J usage is TRBJ1-4, with D uncertain. With 1 base removed from V and 1 base from J, the gap between germline ends came to 8 bases. The CDR3 totals 15 residues. Germline lookup yields CDR1 SGHRS and CDR2 YFSETQ. This chain's CDR3 is CASSLFTGTNEKLFF. In DNA form, the CDR3 reads TGCGCCAGCAGCTTGTTCACGGGAACTAATGAAAAACTGTTTTTT.

There are a few counts of this clone. The gene calls are TRBV10-2 and TRBJ1-2; possibly TRBD1 for D (5 bases). CDR3 size: 13 residues. Trimming cost V 5 bases and J 3 bases, with 10 bases left between them. CDR1 is WSHSY, CDR2 SAAADI, per germline. Here the CDR3 reads CASSTGMDYGYTF. The CDR3 DNA is TGCGCCAGCAGTACAGGAATGGACTATGGCTACACCTTC.

The chain couples TRBV7-2 to TRBJ2-2, with TRBD2 matching over 8 bases. In germline, CDR1 is SGHTA, CDR2 FQGNSA. V lost 2 bases, J lost 9 bases, and 5 bases stayed unmatched. This CDR3 has 14 residues. This chain's CDR3 is CASSLLSGGRELFF. CDR3 DNA sequence: TGTGCCAGCAGCTTACTCTCGGGGGGGCGGGAGCTGTTTTTT. The full variable domain, completed using reference TRBV7-2 and TRBJ2-2, is GAGVSQSPSNKVTEKGKDVELRCDPISGHTALYWYRQSLGQGLEFLIYFQGNSAPDKSGLPSDRFSAERTGGSVSTLTIQRTQQEDSAVYLCASSLLSGGRELFFGEGSRLTVL.

This chain joins TRBV2 and TRBJ2-1; a weak D match, TRBD2 (6 bases). The CDR3 is 12 amino acids. The V end lost 11 bases, the J end lost 5 bases, and 13 bases lay between the germline ends. Germline V gene data show CDR1 as SNHLY and CDR2 as FYNNEI. This CDR3 reads CAGGTLHNEQFF. The CDR3 bases are TGTGCCGGAGGGACTTTACACAATGAGCAGTTCTTC.

The CDR3 reads CASSLDPTGVNYGYTF. For the CDR3, the DNA is TGTGCCAGCAGCTTGGATCCCACAGGGGTTAACTATGGCTACACCTTC. The chain couples TRBV5-4 to TRBJ1-2; 7 bases are a match to TRBD1. The V gene's germline CDR1 is SGHNT and CDR2 YYREEE (reference sequence). The ends lost 0 bases at V and 1 base at J; junction bases unmatched: 6. This CDR3 spans 16 amino acids.

The chain carries TRBV6-5 and TRBJ1-1; tentative D call: TRBD1 (6 bases). The germline V and J ends were trimmed by 0 bases and 1 base, with 12 bases remaining between them. From germline, CDR1 is MNHEY and CDR2 SVGAGI. The CDR3 has 16 amino acids. The DNA for the CDR3 is TGTGCCAGCAGTTACTCGTTCCAGGGGAGGAACACTGAAGCTTTCTTT. Translation: CASSYSFQGRNTEAFF.

The chain links TRBV5-1 to TRBJ2-3; 13 bases fit TRBD2. With 1 base clipped from V and 6 bases from J, the junction kept 8 bases outside the gene matches. The CDR3 covers 17 residues. Germline lookup yields CDR1 SGHRS and CDR2 YFSETQ. The CDR3 loop is CASSLFTSGGARDTQYF. CDR3 nucleotides: TGCGCCAGCAGCTTGTTCACTAGCGGGGGGGCCCGGGATACGCAGTATTTT.

The chain links TRBV2 to TRBJ1-2; possibly TRBD1 for D (5 bases). The CDR3 extends over 13 amino acids. Germline V gene lookup returns CDR1 SNHLY and CDR2 FYNNEI. Trimming took 2 bases from V and 7 from J, leaving 11 bases between them. CDR3: CASSEWEQAGYTF. DNA of the CDR3: TGTGCCAGCAGTGAATGGGAACAGGCTGGCTACACCTTC.